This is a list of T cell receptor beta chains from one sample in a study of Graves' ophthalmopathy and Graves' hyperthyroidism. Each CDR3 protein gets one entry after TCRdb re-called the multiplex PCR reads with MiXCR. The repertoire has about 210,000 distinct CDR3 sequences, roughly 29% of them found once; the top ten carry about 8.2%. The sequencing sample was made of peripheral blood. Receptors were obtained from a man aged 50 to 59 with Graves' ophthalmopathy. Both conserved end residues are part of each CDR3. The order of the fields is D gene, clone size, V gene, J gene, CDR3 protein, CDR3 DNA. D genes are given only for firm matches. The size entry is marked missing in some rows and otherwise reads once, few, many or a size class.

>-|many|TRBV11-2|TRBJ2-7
CASGRIEDEQYF
TGTGCCAGCGGCCGCATTGAGGACGAGCAGTACTTC
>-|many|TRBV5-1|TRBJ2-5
CASSLASTVKGETQYF
TGCGCCAGCAGCTTGGCCTCGACCGTGAAGGGGGAGACCCAGTACTTC
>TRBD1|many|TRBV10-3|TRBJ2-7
CAISGGTGGYEQYF
TGTGCCATCAGTGGCGGAACAGGGGGCTACGAGCAGTACTTC
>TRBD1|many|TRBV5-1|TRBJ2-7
CASSLQGEETPQYF
TGCGCCAGCAGCTTACAGGGGGAGGAGACCCCGCAGTACTTC
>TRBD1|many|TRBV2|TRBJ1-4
CASGTAKKLFF
TGTGCCAGCGGGACAGCCAAAAAACTGTTTTTT
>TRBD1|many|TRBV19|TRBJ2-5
CASSTQDRAGETQYF
TGTGCCAGTAGTACACAGGACAGGGCCGGAGAGACCCAGTACTTC
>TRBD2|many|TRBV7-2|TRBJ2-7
CASSLDVGTSSYEQYF
TGTGCCAGCAGCTTAGACGTTGGGACTAGCTCCTACGAGCAGTACTTC
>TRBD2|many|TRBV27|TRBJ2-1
CASSPGAGSYNEQFF
TGTGCCAGCAGTCCGGGAGCGGGGTCCTACAATGAGCAGTTCTTC
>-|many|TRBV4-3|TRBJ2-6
CASSQARGAGANVLTF
TGCGCCAGCAGCCAAGCCAGGGGGGCTGGGGCCAACGTCCTGACTTTC
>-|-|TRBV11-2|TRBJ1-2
CASSLEVRRNRPYGYTF
TGTGCCAGCAGCTTAGAAGTTAGGAGGAACCGGCCCTATGGCTACACCTTC
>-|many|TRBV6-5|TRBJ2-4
CASSYDGRADIQYF
TGTGCCAGCAGTTACGATGGCCGGGCGGACATTCAGTACTTC
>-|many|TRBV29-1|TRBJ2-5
CSVVEGITASQETQYF
TGCAGCGTTGTAGAGGGGATTACCGCATCCCAAGAGACCCAGTACTTC
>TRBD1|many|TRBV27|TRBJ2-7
CASSSAGTGDYEQYF
TGTGCCAGCAGCTCAGCGGGGACAGGGGACTACGAGCAGTACTTC
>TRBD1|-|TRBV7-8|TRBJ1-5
CASSLRTGSFGQPQHF
TGTGCCAGCAGCCTCCGGACAGGGAGTTTTGGTCAGCCCCAGCATTTT
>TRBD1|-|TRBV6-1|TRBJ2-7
CASSTHRGLYTYEQYF
TGTGCCAGCAGTACCCACAGGGGGCTTTATACCTACGAGCAGTACTTC
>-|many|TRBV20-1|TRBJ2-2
CSAREARSNTGELFF
TGCAGTGCTAGAGAGGCCCGATCGAACACCGGGGAGCTGTTTTTT
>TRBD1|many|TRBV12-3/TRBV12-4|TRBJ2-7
CASRQGTGRGLEQYF
TGTGCCAGCCGGCAGGGGACAGGGCGGGGTCTCGAGCAGTACTTC
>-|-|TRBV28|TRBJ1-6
CASSPGKENSPLHF
TGTGCCAGCAGTCCCGGCAAAGAGAATTCACCCCTCCACTTT
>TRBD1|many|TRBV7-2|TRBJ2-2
CASSYRGPTGELFF
TGTGCCAGCAGCTACAGGGGGCCCACCGGGGAGCTGTTTTTT
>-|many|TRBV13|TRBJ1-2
CASSLRVLIGYTF
TGTGCCAGCAGCCTCAGGGTGCTGATCGGCTACACCTTC
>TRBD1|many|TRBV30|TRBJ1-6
CAWRAWTGDNSPLHF
TGTGCCTGGAGGGCGTGGACAGGGGATAATTCACCCCTCCACTTT
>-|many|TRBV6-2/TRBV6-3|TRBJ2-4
CASSYFRADIQYF
TGTGCCAGCAGTTACTTTAGGGCGGACATTCAGTACTTC
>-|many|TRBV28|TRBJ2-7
CASSRQAISYEQYF
TGTGCCAGCAGCAGACAGGCTATCTCCTACGAGCAGTACTTC
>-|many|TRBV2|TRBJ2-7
CASSEAPGPLATGEQYF
TGTGCCAGCAGTGAAGCTCCCGGGCCCCTTGCCACCGGCGAGCAGTACTTC
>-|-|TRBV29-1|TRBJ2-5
CSVDTARGLETQYF
TGCAGCGTCGACACCGCGAGAGGGTTGGAGACCCAGTACTTC
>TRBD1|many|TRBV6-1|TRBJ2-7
CASSEMGTVYEQYF
TGTGCCAGCAGTGAAATGGGGACAGTTTACGAGCAGTACTTC
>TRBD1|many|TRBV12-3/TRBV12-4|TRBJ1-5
CASTATGSDQPQHF
TGTGCCAGCACTGCGACAGGGTCAGATCAGCCCCAGCATTTT
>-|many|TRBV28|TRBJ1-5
CASSEYLNQPQHF
TGTGCCAGCAGTGAATACCTCAATCAGCCCCAGCATTTT
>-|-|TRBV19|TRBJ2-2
CASRTPAAGTGELFF
TGTGCCAGTAGGACCCCCGCGGCCGGGACCGGGGAGCTGTTTTTT